What follows are 30 T cell receptor beta chains derived from one specimen sequenced in a study of CD8 T cells in ankylosing spondylitis. General study findings and limits: A motif in TCR beta, a set of roughly eight highly homologous variants, appeared characteristic of ankylosing spondylitis blood.

TCRdb reprocessed the 5' RACE reads via MiXCR and lists one record per CDR3 protein. The table has 200,000 to 250,000 distinct CDR3 sequences, approximately 7.3% seen once. No antigen is known for these receptors. The sample was blood, either unsorted or a sorted T cell fraction (not recorded which). These receptors all come from a male donor with ankylosing spondylitis.

The chain joins TRBV2 to TRBJ2-1; D possibly corresponds to TRBD2 (5 bases). Looked up from germline, CDR1 is SNHLY and CDR2 is FYNNEI. Between the trimmed V and J ends, which lost 4 bases and 9 bases, there was a span of 13 bases. The CDR3 is 13 residues long. CDR3 bases: TGTGCCAGCAGTGCCCGAGAGAGGGTTGAGCAGTTCTTC. It specifies CASSARERVEQFF.

In its sample, this clonotype was seen many times. The chain links TRBV29-1 to TRBJ2-1; TRBD2 matches 8 bases. The CDR3 contains 11 residues. The trim removed 6 bases at V and 8 bases at J, leaving 3 bases unmatched. From germline, CDR1 is SQVTM and CDR2 ANQGSEA. The CDR3 sequence is CSVERGYEQFF. CDR3 in DNA: TGCAGCGTCGAGCGGGGGTATGAGCAGTTCTTC.

The chain combines TRBV12-3 or TRBV12-4 with TRBJ1-2, with 7 bases lining up with TRBD1. The CDR3 totals 16 residues. After removal of 6 bases from V and 6 bases from J, the junction contained 16 bases not matched to a gene. CDR3 nucleotide sequence: TGTGCCAGCAGCCGGGCCCCGGACAGGATTCTCGATGGCTACACCTTC. The encoded protein is CASSRAPDRILDGYTF.

As for this clonotype: A single base separates this from a much larger clone, so it may be a read error. The DNA for the CDR3 is TGCAGCGTCACAGAGGGCGAGCAGTACTTC. Translated, it gives CSVTEGEQYF. This chain connects TRBV29-1 to TRBJ2-7; TRBD2 is a possible D gene (5 bases). Germline CDR1 and CDR2: SQVTM and ANQGSEA. This CDR3 contains 10 residues. V lost 6 bases and J lost 6, with 9 bases in between.

This clonotype showed up many times. The V and J genes are TRBV4-1 and TRBJ2-1, with D uncertain. CDR1 MGHRA and CDR2 YSYEKL come from the germline V gene. V shed 8 bases and J shed 0 bases, with 14 bases lying between them. The CDR3 extends over 15 amino acids. The chain's CDR3 is CASSTDASSYNEQFF. The CDR3 bases are TGCGCCAGCTCCACCGACGCGAGCTCCTACAATGAGCAGTTCTTC.

This clonotype has ten or more counts. J is TRBJ1-1 and V is TRBV10-3; 7 nucleotides agree with TRBD1. V lost 6 bases, J lost 1 base, and 5 bases stayed unmatched. This CDR3 comprises 14 residues. Germline-derived CDR1 and CDR2 are ENHRY and SYGVKD. The CDR3 bases are TGTGCCATCAGCCCACAGGGGCCGAACACTGAAGCTTTCTTT. Encoded protein: CAISPQGPNTEAFF.

This chain uses TRBV4-1 with TRBJ2-7, with D possibly being TRBD1 or TRBD2 (5 bases each). This CDR3 comprises 16 residues. V lost 1 base and J 0 bases, leaving 13 bases between the germline ends. Germline V CDR1 and CDR2: MGHRA, YSYEKL. The CDR3 nucleotides read TGCGCCAGCAGCCAAGCTCCGGGGACCCCCTCCTACGAGCAGTACTTC. Its translation: CASSQAPGTPSYEQYF.

There are many counts of this clonotype. The chain links TRBV28 to TRBJ1-5; D is possibly TRBD1 (5 bases). The V end lost 2 bases, the J end lost 2 bases, and 19 bases lay between the germline ends. From germline, CDR1 is MDHEN and CDR2 SYDVKM. The CDR3 is 18 residues long. The CDR3 protein is CASSLGQGKAWGNQPQHF. CDR3 in DNA: TGTGCCAGCAGTTTAGGGCAGGGTAAAGCTTGGGGCAATCAGCCCCAGCATTTT.

In its sample, this clonotype was seen many times. This chain uses TRBV9 with TRBJ2-7; perhaps TRBD1 as D (6 bases). CDR3 length equals 14 residues. Between the trimmed V and J ends, which lost 4 bases and 2 bases, there was a span of 13 bases. The V gene's germline CDR1 is SGDLS and CDR2 YYNGEE. The CDR3, as DNA: TGTGCCAGCAGCCCCCGGGACACCCCCTACGAGCAGTACTTC. This gives the protein CASSPRDTPYEQYF.

This clonotype was observed many times. The chain links TRBV29-1 to TRBJ1-1; D is unclear. CDR1 and CDR2 from the germline V gene are SQVTM and ANQGSEA. The CDR3 loop spans 11 amino acids. Trimming took off 6 bases at V and 5 bases at J, with 10 bases between the two ends. CDR3 nucleotide sequence: TGCAGCGTCCGCCGCGGGACTGAAGCTTTCTTT. It specifies CSVRRGTEAFF.

This clonotype was counted many times. The rearrangement joins TRBV5-1 to TRBJ2-1, with D possibly matching TRBD2 (6 bases). CDR1 is SGHRS and CDR2 is YFSETQ in the germline V gene. V gave up 0 bases and J gave up 9 bases, with 16 bases separating them. CDR3 length: 15 residues. The DNA for the CDR3 is TGCGCCAGCAGCTTGGAGATAGCGGCGGGGAGTGAGCAGTTCTTC. This encodes CASSLEIAAGSEQFF.

This clonotype was counted many times. The chain is built from TRBV24-1 and TRBJ1-1; D is unclear. The CDR3 runs to 13 residues. Between the trimmed V and J ends, which lost 0 bases and 8 bases, there was a span of 9 bases. Germline assignment: CDR1 KGHDR and CDR2 SFDVKD. CDR3 DNA sequence: TGTGCCACCAGTGATTTGCGGAGCTCCGAAGCTTTCTTT. Residues: CATSDLRSSEAFF.

This rearrangement joins TRBV4-3 to TRBJ2-5; no clear D. Trimming left V 0 bases short and J 5 bases short, with 13 bases between. The CDR3 is 15 residues long. Germline loops: CDR1 LGHNA, CDR2 YSLEER. The CDR3 protein is CASSQEPFDRETQYF. The CDR3 DNA sequence: TGCGCCAGCAGCCAAGAGCCGTTTGACCGGGAGACCCAGTACTTC.

The chain uses TRBV24-1 and TRBJ2-3; D is unclear. The length of the CDR3 is 14 residues. Trimming left V 4 bases short and J 1 base short, with 8 bases between. Per germline, CDR1 KGHDR and CDR2 SFDVKD. The CDR3 region has the DNA TGTGCCACCAGTGAGACCGCCGGCACAGATACGCAGTATTTT. Its translation is CATSETAGTDTQYF.

This chain uses TRBV29-1 with TRBJ1-1; D unclear. Germline-derived CDR1 and CDR2 are SQVTM and ANQGSEA. This CDR3 is 14 amino acids long. V dropped 2 bases and J dropped 0 bases, with 10 bases sitting between them. CDR3 amino acids: CSVEIRVLNTEAFF. CDR3 DNA sequence: TGCAGCGTTGAAATTCGGGTTTTGAACACTGAAGCTTTCTTT.

This clonotype was seen at least ten times. The chain combines TRBV28 with TRBJ2-7; D is ambiguous. Germline values: CDR1 MDHEN, CDR2 SYDVKM. This CDR3 comprises 15 residues. The V end was cut by 1 base, the J end by 0 bases, with 10 bases between. CDR3 sequence: CASSLLGISSYEQYF. CDR3 nucleotide sequence: TGTGCCAGCAGTTTATTGGGGATAAGCTCCTACGAGCAGTACTTC.

This clonotype was recorded at least ten times. The genes are TRBV27 and TRBJ1-2, with TRBD1 identical over 7 bases. The CDR3 sequence is 12 residues long. The V and J ends lost 6 bases and 8 bases, in that order; junction bases with no gene match: 6. The germline V gene has CDR1 MNHEY and CDR2 SMNVEV (reference sequence). The CDR3 DNA follows: TGTGCCAGCAGGACAGGGCAAAGGGGCTACACCTTC. It translates to CASRTGQRGYTF.

This clonotype was picked up many times. The chain uses TRBV9 and TRBJ2-6; D call uncertain. The V gene's germline CDR1 is SGDLS and CDR2 YYNGEE. The CDR3 contains 14 residues. Trimming cost V 4 bases and J 4 bases, with 9 bases left between them. CDR3 DNA sequence: TGTGCCAGCAGCTTTAGGCTCGGGGCCAACGTCCTGACTTTC. This translates into CASSFRLGANVLTF.

This clonotype was observed many times. The rearrangement uses TRBV27 and TRBJ2-7, with D possibly matching TRBD2 (6 bases). The CDR3 contains 15 residues. Germline V gives CDR1 MNHEY, CDR2 SMNVEV (reference sequence). V lost 0 bases, J lost 1 base, and 10 bases lay in between. As DNA, the CDR3 is TGTGCCAGCAGTTTATCCGGGGGTGGGTCCTACGAGCAGTACTTC. This sequence encodes CASSLSGGGSYEQYF.

V and J are TRBV6-4 and TRBJ2-7; 9 bases align to TRBD1. Germline V gene data show CDR1 as MRHNA and CDR2 as SNTAGT. The J segment lost 6 bases and the V segment lost 2 bases, leaving 2 bases of the junction unmatched. The CDR3 contains 13 residues. The DNA of the CDR3 is TGTGCCAGCAGTGACCGACAGGGGGGCGAGCAGTACTTC. Protein sequence: CASSDRQGGEQYF.

The sample holds many counts of this clonotype. The chain couples TRBV27 to TRBJ2-1; 8 bases fit TRBD2. V gave up 2 bases and J gave up 3 bases; unmatched junction bases: 6. CDR3 length: 16 amino acids. Germline assignment: CDR1 MNHEY and CDR2 SMNVEV (reference sequence). The CDR3 nucleotides read TGTGCCAGCAGTTTAGGCGGGCTAGCGGGCTACAATGAGCAGTTCTTC. This gives the protein CASSLGGLAGYNEQFF.

This clonotype was counted between two and nine times. The chain has TRBV11-2 and TRBJ2-5; D call uncertain. The germline V and J ends were trimmed by 7 bases and 5 bases, with 8 bases remaining between them. The germline CDR1 and CDR2 sequences are SGHAT and FQNNGV. CDR3 length: 11 amino acids. CDR3 sequence: CASTPRETQYF. Here the CDR3 DNA reads TGTGCCAGCACCCCACGGGAGACCCAGTACTTC.

J is TRBJ2-7 and V is TRBV5-6; D possibly corresponds to TRBD1 (5 bases). The CDR3 totals 14 residues. Trimming shortened V by 1 base and J by 5 bases, and 13 bases separated the two germline ends. Germline V gives CDR1 SGHDT, CDR2 YYEEEE. The CDR3 region is CASSLPRTSDEQYF. Here the CDR3 DNA reads TGTGCCAGCAGCTTGCCTCGGACAAGTGACGAGCAGTACTTC.

The V and J genes are TRBV25-1 and TRBJ2-5; possibly TRBD1 or TRBD2 for D (6 bases each). Germline lookup yields CDR1 MGHDK and CDR2 SYGVNS. V was cut by 8 bases and J by 5 bases, with 15 bases left in between. The CDR3 sequence is 13 residues long. The CDR3 DNA reads as TGTGCCAGCGGCCCCGGGGGCTCGGAGACCCAGTACTTC. Residues: CASGPGGSETQYF.

The chain recombines TRBV7-2 with TRBJ2-7, with TRBD2 as a possible D gene (6 bases). This CDR3 has 16 residues. CDR1 and CDR2 from the germline V gene are SGHTA and FQGNSA. V gave up 0 bases and J gave up 3 bases, with 15 bases separating them. DNA of the CDR3: TGTGCCAGCAGCTTAGCTCGGGCGGGACCTCGCTACGAGCAGTACTTC. It encodes CASSLARAGPRYEQYF.

This clonotype was counted many times. The genes are TRBV20-1 and TRBJ2-5, with 9 bases lining up with TRBD2. V gave up 1 base and J gave up 4 bases; unmatched junction bases: 4. The CDR3 extends over 14 amino acids. Germline loops: CDR1 DFQATT, CDR2 SNEGSKA (reference sequence). CDR3 sequence: CSARGSGRLETQYF. The CDR3 bases are TGCAGTGCTAGAGGTAGCGGGAGATTAGAGACCCAGTACTTC.

At least ten counts were recorded for this clonotype. J is TRBJ2-3 and V is TRBV10-3, with a possible D match to TRBD2 (6 bases). Looked up from germline, CDR1 is ENHRY and CDR2 is SYGVKD. V lost 11 bases to trimming and J lost 2 bases, with 17 bases between them. This CDR3 has 14 residues. The chain's CDR3 is CAVAGTYITDTQYF. The CDR3, as DNA: TGTGCCGTAGCCGGGACTTATATCACAGATACGCAGTATTTT.

This clonotype has a count of ten or more. The gene calls are TRBV7-9 and TRBJ1-5; the D gene is possibly TRBD1 (6 bases). This CDR3 region has 12 residues. V was shortened by 3 bases and J by 11 bases, with 11 bases between the two germline ends. Germline CDR1 and CDR2: SEHNR and FQNEAQ (reference sequence). CDR3 nucleotide sequence: TGTGCCAGCAGCTTGGGGGCAACAGCCCAGCATTTT. Translated: CASSLGATAQHF.

This clonotype showed up many times. This rearrangement joins TRBV11-2 to TRBJ2-7; D remains unclear. The CDR3 has 13 residues. The ends were cut back, 1 base at V and 7 bases at J, with 11 bases in the middle. From germline, CDR1 is SGHAT and CDR2 FQNNGV. CDR3 sequence: CASSLAQVREQYF. CDR3 DNA: TGTGCCAGCAGCTTAGCCCAGGTGAGGGAGCAGTACTTC. Supplemented by reference TRBV11-2 and TRBJ2-7, the full variable domain reads EAGVAQSPRYKIIEKRQSVAFWCNPISGHATLYWYQQILGQGPKLLIQFQNNGVVDDSQLPKDRFSAERLKGVDSTLKIQPAKLEDSAVYLCASSLAQVREQYFGPGTRLTVT.

This clonotype was observed a handful of times. This chain links TRBV5-6 with TRBJ2-1, with 13 nucleotides matching TRBD2. The CDR3 length is 15 residues. Germline V gives CDR1 SGHDT, CDR2 YYEEEE. The V segment lost 2 bases and the J segment 9 bases; nucleotides outside the gene matches: 5. DNA of the CDR3: TGTGCCAGCAGCTTTGGGACTAGCGGGACGGGTGAGCAGTTCTTC. This translates into CASSFGTSGTGEQFF.